This is a list of T cell receptor beta chains from one sample in a study of T cells in Graves' hyperthyroidism and ophthalmopathy. Using its own MiXCR run on the multiplex PCR reads, TCRdb lists one record per CDR3 protein. Here the sample spans hundreds of thousands of distinct CDR3 sequences, about 20% being singletons. The specimen was blood. These receptors originate from a man aged 40-49 years with Graves' ophthalmopathy. Both conserved end residues are part of each CDR3. The D gene is left open where the match is weak. The size of a clone is reported for some rows only, either as once, few or many, or as a class for expanded clones.

j_gene | d_gene | abundance | v_gene | CDR3aa | CDR3nt
TRBJ1-4 | . | . | TRBV7-8 | CASSLATGINEKLFF | TGTGCCAGCAGCTTAGCAACAGGGATTAATGAAAAACTGTTTTTT
TRBJ2-7 | . | few | TRBV9 | CASSAYRDSFYEQYF | TGTGCCAGCAGCGCCTACCGGGACTCTTTCTACGAGCAGTACTTC
TRBJ2-2 | . | . | TRBV6-1 | CASPRGAGELFF | TGTGCCAGCCCCAGGGGGGCCGGGGAGCTGTTTTTT
TRBJ2-7 | TRBD1 | many | TRBV7-2 | CASSLDPGGSYEQYF | TGTGCCAGCAGCTTAGACCCAGGGGGCTCCTACGAGCAGTACTTC
TRBJ1-1 | . | many | TRBV5-1 | CASSLAFDSMNTEAFF | TGCGCCAGCAGCTTGGCCTTTGACAGCATGAACACTGAAGCTTTCTTT
TRBJ2-5 | TRBD1 | . | TRBV20-1 | CSAEGQTYKETQYF | TGCAGTGCTGAGGGACAGACTTATAAAGAGACCCAGTACTTC
TRBJ2-2 | . | . | TRBV5-1 | CASQGSGELFF | TGCGCCAGTCAGGGGTCCGGGGAGCTGTTTTTT
TRBJ1-3 | . | few | TRBV9 | CASSSPAGSGNTIYF | TGTGCCAGCAGCTCCCCGGCAGGCTCTGGAAACACCATATATTTT
TRBJ2-5 | . | few | TRBV20-1 | CSAIEASETQYF | TGCAGTGCTATTGAGGCTAGCGAGACCCAGTACTTC
TRBJ2-1 | . | many | TRBV5-6 | CASSLPSAGKNEQFF | TGTGCCAGCAGCCTGCCGTCGGCAGGGAAGAATGAGCAGTTCTTC
TRBJ1-5 | . | few | TRBV20-1 | CSARVTTYSNQPQHF | TGCAGTGCTAGAGTGACAACCTATAGCAATCAGCCCCAGCATTTT
TRBJ1-1 | TRBD1 | . | TRBV29-1 | CSVRTGRAFF | TGCAGCGTTAGGACAGGGAGGGCTTTCTTT
TRBJ1-1 | TRBD1 | . | TRBV5-1 | CASSHDPGTGDTEAFF | TGCGCCAGCAGCCACGATCCCGGGACAGGGGACACTGAAGCTTTCTTT
TRBJ2-1 | . | many | TRBV2 | CASRGLKGYNEQFF | TGTGCCAGCAGGGGATTAAAGGGTTACAATGAGCAGTTCTTC
TRBJ1-6 | . | . | TRBV12-3/TRBV12-4 | CASSLGAGLSPLHF | TGTGCCAGCAGTTTAGGGGCAGGGCTGTCACCCCTCCACTTT
TRBJ2-3 | TRBD2 | many | TRBV7-2 | CASSLDWVLAGRDTQYF | TGTGCCAGCAGCTTAGATTGGGTACTAGCGGGTAGAGATACGCAGTATTTT
TRBJ1-6 | . | . | TRBV10-3 | CAIGAGGNSPLHF | TGTGCCATAGGAGCAGGTGGGAATTCACCCCTCCACTTT
TRBJ1-5 | TRBD1 | many | TRBV28 | CASIYPQGGGSQHF | TGTGCCAGCATCTACCCCCAGGGGGGCGGATCCCAGCATTTT
TRBJ2-6 | . | many | TRBV7-8 | CASTPWVLAQGWANVLTF | .
TRBJ1-1 | . | . | TRBV10-3 | CAIRAPRGVNTEAFF | TGTGCCATCAGGGCCCCGAGGGGGGTGAACACTGAAGCTTTCTTT
TRBJ2-6 | . | . | TRBV3-1 | CASSPPASGANVLTF | TGTGCCAGCAGCCCCCCCGCCTCTGGGGCCAACGTCCTGACTTTC
TRBJ2-1 | TRBD2 | . | TRBV19 | CASSIDQLAGNNEQFF | TGTGCCAGTAGTATAGATCAACTAGCGGGTAACAATGAGCAGTTCTTC
TRBJ1-1 | . | few | TRBV20-1 | CSARGSPNTEAFF | TGCAGTGCTAGAGGCAGCCCGAACACTGAAGCTTTCTTT
TRBJ2-1 | TRBD2 | many | TRBV11-3 | CASSDRNFGTNSYNEQFF | TGTGCCAGCAGCGACCGAAATTTCGGGACTAACTCCTACAATGAGCAGTTCTTC
TRBJ1-1 | . | few | TRBV5-1 | CASSPQPTDTEAFF | TGCGCCAGCAGCCCCCAACCAACGGACACTGAAGCTTTCTTT
TRBJ1-3 | . | few | TRBV29-1 | CSVASRSGNTIYF | TGCAGCGTGGCATCCCGCTCTGGAAACACCATATATTTT
TRBJ2-2 | TRBD2 | many | TRBV7-9 | CASSFPRTSGRNTGELFF | TGTGCCAGCAGCTTCCCTAGGACTAGCGGGAGGAACACCGGGGAGCTGTTTTTT
TRBJ1-3 | . | few | TRBV20-1 | CSAPGRPGNTIYF | TGCAGTGCTCCGGGTCGCCCTGGAAACACCATATATTTT
TRBJ2-1 | TRBD1 | . | TRBV19 | CASMRTGNYNEQFF | TGTGCCAGTATGCGGACAGGGAACTACAATGAGCAGTTCTTC
TRBJ2-3 | . | many | TRBV7-9 | CASSPHGRYTDTQYF | TGTGCCAGCAGCCCCCATGGGCGGTACACAGATACGCAGTATTTT
TRBJ2-1 | . | few | TRBV5-1 | CASSQGVGNSYNEQFF | TGCGCCAGCAGCCAGGGCGTGGGCAACTCCTACAATGAGCAGTTCTTC
TRBJ2-1 | . | . | TRBV19 | CASSIRGGSYNEQFF | TGTGCCAGTAGTATTCGAGGGGGCTCCTACAATGAGCAGTTCTTC
TRBJ2-3 | . | many | TRBV2 | CASNNLDTQYF | TGTGCCAGCAACAACCTAGATACGCAGTATTTT
TRBJ2-2 | TRBD2 | few | TRBV20-1 | CSARVASGLTGELFF | TGCAGTGCACGGGTGGCTAGCGGCCTCACCGGGGAGCTGTTTTTT
TRBJ2-6 | . | few | TRBV6-1 | CASSRAAVGANVLTF | TGTGCCAGCAGTCGGGCCGCGGTGGGGGCCAACGTCCTGACTTTC
TRBJ1-1 | TRBD1 | . | TRBV7-2 | CASSPRQGADTEAFF | TGTGCCAGCAGCCCGCGACAGGGGGCGGACACTGAAGCTTTCTTT
TRBJ2-1 | TRBD2 | many | TRBV3-1 | CASSQPGAGGQYNEQFF | TGTGCCAGCAGCCAACCGGGAGCGGGGGGGCAATACAATGAGCAGTTCTTC
TRBJ2-3 | TRBD2 | . | TRBV5-1 | CASSAGLAGDLPQYF | TGCGCCAGCAGCGCGGGACTAGCGGGGGACCTACCGCAGTATTTT
TRBJ1-5 | . | few | TRBV7-8 | CASSPPGQPNQPQHF | TGTGCCAGCAGTCCCCCTGGACAACCCAATCAGCCCCAGCATTTT
TRBJ1-1 | TRBD1 | . | TRBV27 | CASSSGQKDTEAFF | TGTGCCAGCAGTTCGGGACAGAAAGACACTGAAGCTTTCTTT